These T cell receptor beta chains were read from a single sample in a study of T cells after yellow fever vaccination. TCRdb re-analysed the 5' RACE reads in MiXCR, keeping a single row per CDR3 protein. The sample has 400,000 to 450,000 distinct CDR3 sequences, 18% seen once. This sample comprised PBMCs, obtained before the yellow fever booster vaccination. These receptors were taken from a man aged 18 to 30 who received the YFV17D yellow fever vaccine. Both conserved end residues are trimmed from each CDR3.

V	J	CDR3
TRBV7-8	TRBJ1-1	ASSLGFMNTEAF
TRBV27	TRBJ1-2	ASKSASGQGASGYT
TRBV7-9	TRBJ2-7	ATRSGTEYEQY
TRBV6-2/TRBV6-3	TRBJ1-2	ASRTGGYYGYT
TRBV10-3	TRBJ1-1	AISGGVGTTEAF
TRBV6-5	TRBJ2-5	ASSYREPETQY
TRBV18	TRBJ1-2	ASSPFNGNYGYT
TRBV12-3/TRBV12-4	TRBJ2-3	ASSPQGIGTQY
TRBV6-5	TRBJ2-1	ASSYQTSWNEQF
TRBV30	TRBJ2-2	AWLRGFGGTGELF
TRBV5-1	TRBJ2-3	ASSFGQFGTDTQY
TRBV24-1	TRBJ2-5	ATSGDREETQY
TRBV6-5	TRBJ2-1	ASSYEPSGGNEQF
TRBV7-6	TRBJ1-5	ASSVGTGNQPQH
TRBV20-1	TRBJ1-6	SVRRWQDNSPLH
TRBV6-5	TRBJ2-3	ASSWGPGASTDTQY
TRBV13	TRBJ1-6	ASSLGDRGLISPLH
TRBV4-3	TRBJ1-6	ASSQDGQYNSPLH
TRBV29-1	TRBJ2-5	SVENGGLETQY
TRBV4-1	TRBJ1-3	ASSQVALSGNTIY
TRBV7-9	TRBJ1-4	ASSHPTGQATNEKLF
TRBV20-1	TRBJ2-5	SASRAGAETQY
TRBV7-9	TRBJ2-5	ASSSGQVAQETQY
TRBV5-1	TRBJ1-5	ASSLVGENQPQH
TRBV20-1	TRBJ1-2	SAQARVTNYGYT
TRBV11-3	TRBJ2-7	ASSLAGAHEQY
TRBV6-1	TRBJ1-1	ASSKDGGTEAF